Listed here are 4 T cell receptor beta chains from one sample, sequenced in a study of T-cell reconstitution after alpha-beta-depleted transplantation in children. The library targeted TCRbeta and was prepared with unique molecular identifiers. One entry per CDR3 protein results from TCRdb running MiXCR on the PCR reads. The sample has some 600,000 distinct CDR3 sequences; around 17% are singletons. The starting material was PBMCs from the stem cell graft donor, obtained from the stem cell graft. The source is a human donor who donated a stem cell graft to a child with acute myeloid leukemia.

In this sample, this clonotype turned up many times. The chain combines TRBV20-1 with TRBJ2-4, with 11 nucleotides matching TRBD2. Germline V CDR1 and CDR2: DFQATT, SNEGSKA (reference sequence). J gave up 3 bases and V 7 bases, and 5 bases lay outside the gene matches. The CDR3 has 14 residues. CDR3 coding DNA: TGCAGTGTTCATACTAGCGGGGGCAAAAACATTCAGTACTTC. This gives the protein CSVHTSGGKNIQYF.

The V and J genes are TRBV27 and TRBJ1-3; 7 bases are shared with TRBD1. From germline, CDR1 is MNHEY and CDR2 SMNVEV (reference sequence). The CDR3 runs to 15 residues. With V trimmed by 0 bases and J by 10 bases, 9 bases remained unmatched. This chain's CDR3 is CASSLSGQKIRTIYF. In nucleotides, the CDR3 is TGTGCCAGCAGTTTATCGGGACAGAAGATTCGAACCATATATTTT.

The rearrangement links TRBV24-1 to TRBJ2-1; a possible D gene is TRBD2 (5 bases). This CDR3 has 17 amino acids. The V gene's germline CDR1 is KGHDR and CDR2 SFDVKD. V was cut by 0 bases and J by 0 bases, with 11 bases left in between. CDR3 in DNA: TGTGCCACCAGTGATTTGCCGCGGGTTCACTCCTACAATGAGCAGTTCTTC. Its protein is CATSDLPRVHSYNEQFF.

The chain recombines TRBV15 with TRBJ2-1, with 9 bases lining up with TRBD1. Looked up from germline, CDR1 is LNHNV and CDR2 is YYDKDF (reference sequence). The trim removed 5 bases at V and 9 bases at J, leaving 5 bases unmatched. The length of the CDR3 is 13 residues. The CDR3 region is CATSGDRVGEQFF. The CDR3, as DNA: TGTGCCACCAGCGGGGACAGGGTTGGTGAGCAGTTCTTC.